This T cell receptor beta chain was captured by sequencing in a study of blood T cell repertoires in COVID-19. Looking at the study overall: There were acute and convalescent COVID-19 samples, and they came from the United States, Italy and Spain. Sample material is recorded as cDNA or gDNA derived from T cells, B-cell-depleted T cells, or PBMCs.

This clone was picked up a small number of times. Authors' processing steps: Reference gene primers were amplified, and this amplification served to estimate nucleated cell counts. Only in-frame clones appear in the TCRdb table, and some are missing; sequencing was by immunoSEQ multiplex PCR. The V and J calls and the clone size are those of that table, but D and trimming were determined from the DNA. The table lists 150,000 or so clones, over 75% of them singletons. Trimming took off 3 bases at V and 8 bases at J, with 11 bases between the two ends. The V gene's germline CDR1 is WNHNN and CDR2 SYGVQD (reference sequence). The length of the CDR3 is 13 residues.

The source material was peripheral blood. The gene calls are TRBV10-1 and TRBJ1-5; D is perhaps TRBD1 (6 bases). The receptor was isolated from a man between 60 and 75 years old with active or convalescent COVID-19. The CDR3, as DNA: TGCGCCAGCAGTGAAGGGGGACCGAAGCCCCAGCATTTT. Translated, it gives CASSEGGPKPQHF.